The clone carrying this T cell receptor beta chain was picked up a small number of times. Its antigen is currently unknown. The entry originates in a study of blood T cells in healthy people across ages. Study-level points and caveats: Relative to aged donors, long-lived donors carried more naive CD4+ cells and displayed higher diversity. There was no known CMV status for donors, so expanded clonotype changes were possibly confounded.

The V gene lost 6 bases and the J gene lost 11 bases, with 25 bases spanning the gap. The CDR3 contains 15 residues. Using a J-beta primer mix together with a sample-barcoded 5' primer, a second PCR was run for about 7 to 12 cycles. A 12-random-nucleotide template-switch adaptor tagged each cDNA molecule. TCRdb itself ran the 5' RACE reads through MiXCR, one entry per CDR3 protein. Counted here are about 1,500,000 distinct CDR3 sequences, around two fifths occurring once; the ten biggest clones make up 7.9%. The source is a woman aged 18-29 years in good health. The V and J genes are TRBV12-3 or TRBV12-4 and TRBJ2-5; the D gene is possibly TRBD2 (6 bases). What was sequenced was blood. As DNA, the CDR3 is TGTGCCAGCAGGGGTACGACTAGAACCATTAATGAGCAGTACTTC. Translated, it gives CASRGTTRTINEQYF.